The entry that follows covers one TCR beta chain sequence. Its antigen is not known. The data were taken from a study of cytomegalovirus exposure and HLA in healthy donors. Points from the study as a whole: Cytomegalovirus-associated TCR beta chains were listed, numbering roughly 150. In vitro, a few CMV-associated chains proved specific for CMV antigens.

Germline V gene data show CDR1 as SNHLY and CDR2 as FYNNEI. V lost 6 bases and J lost 6; bases outside the gene matches: 12. This CDR3 is built from 16 residues. The PCR had 60 Vbeta and 13 Jbeta primers. Clones were sequenced by immunoSEQ multiplex PCR, and TCRdb holds only the in-frame ones, with some missing. The table includes about 140,000 clones, around 80% detected once. The V call is TRBV2, the J call TRBJ1-2, with TRBD1 matching 11 bases. The TCR sequence derives from a woman between 55 and 75 years old in good health and CMV-seropositive. Sequencing input: PBMCs. The CDR3 nucleotides are TGTGCCAGCAGGGGACAGGGGGACACGCTAGCCGATGGCTACACCTTC. Amino acid sequence: CASRGQGDTLADGYTF.